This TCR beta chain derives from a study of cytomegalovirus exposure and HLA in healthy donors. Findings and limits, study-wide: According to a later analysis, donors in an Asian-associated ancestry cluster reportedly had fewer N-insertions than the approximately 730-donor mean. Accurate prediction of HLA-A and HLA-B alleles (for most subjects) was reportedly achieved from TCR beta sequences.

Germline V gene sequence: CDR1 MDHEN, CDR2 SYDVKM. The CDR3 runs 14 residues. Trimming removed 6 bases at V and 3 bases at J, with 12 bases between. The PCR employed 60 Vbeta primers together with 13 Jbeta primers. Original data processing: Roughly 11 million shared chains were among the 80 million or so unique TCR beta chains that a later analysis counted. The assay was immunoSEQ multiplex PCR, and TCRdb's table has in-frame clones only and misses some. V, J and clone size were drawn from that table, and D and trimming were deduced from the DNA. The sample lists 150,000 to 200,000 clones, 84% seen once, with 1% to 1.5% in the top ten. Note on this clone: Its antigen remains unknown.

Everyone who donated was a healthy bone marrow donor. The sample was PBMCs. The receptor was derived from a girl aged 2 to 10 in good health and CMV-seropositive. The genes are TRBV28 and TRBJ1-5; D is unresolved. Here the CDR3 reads CASRSEVFNQPQHF. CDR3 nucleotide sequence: TGTGCCAGCAGATCGGAGGTGTTCAATCAGCCCCAGCATTTT.